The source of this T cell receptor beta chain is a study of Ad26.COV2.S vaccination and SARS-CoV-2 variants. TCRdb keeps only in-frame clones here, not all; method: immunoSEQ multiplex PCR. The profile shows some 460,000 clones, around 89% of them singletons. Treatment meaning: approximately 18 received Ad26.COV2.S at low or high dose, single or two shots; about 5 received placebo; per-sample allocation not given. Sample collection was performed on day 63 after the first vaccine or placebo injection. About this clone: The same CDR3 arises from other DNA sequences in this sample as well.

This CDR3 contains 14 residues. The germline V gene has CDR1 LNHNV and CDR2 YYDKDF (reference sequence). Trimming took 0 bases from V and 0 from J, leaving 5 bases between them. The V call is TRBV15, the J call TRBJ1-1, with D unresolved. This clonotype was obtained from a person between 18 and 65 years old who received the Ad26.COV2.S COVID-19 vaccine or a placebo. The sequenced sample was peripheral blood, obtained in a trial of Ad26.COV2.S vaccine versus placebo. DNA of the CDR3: TGTGCCACCAGCAGAGACCGGGTGAACACTGAAGCTTTCTTT. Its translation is CATSRDRVNTEAFF.